This T cell receptor (beta chain) was observed in a study of graft-versus-host responses after intestinal transplantation. Background on the study: Transplant types were multivisceral, liver-intestinal, or isolated intestinal. All of the recipients had induction that used anti-thymocyte globulin, then tacrolimus and steroids for roughly three years. Study-level findings and limits: Marrow from the recipient contained GvH clones, some of which had appeared first in ileum or blood. Graft-donor T cell macrochimerism in patients accompanied high graft-versus-host to host-versus-graft clonal ratios in allografts.

Notes on this clone: What it binds is not known.

The assay was immunoSEQ multiplex PCR, and TCRdb's table has in-frame clones only and misses some. The sample includes more than 65,000 clones, around 92% of them seen just once. The TCR sequence derives from a human donor who was the organ donor for an intestinal transplant. This specimen consisted of unstimulated CD8+ T cells sorted from spleen or lymph node cells, obtained before transplant.

This chain's CDR3 is CASSFWIAGTGGAVNTEAFF. The CDR3 DNA is TGCGCCAGCAGCTTTTGGATTGCCGGGACAGGGGGAGCGGTGAACACTGAAGCTTTCTTT. The gene calls are TRBV5-1 and TRBJ1-1; 11 bases fit TRBD1. Germline CDR1 SGHRS, CDR2 YFSETQ. V was pared by 2 bases and J by 0 bases, with 15 bases of the junction left unmatched. This CDR3 comprises 20 residues.